This entry lists 11 T cell receptor beta chains sequenced from one sample in a study of neurological immune-mediated disorders. MiXCR, run by TCRdb on the 5' RACE reads, gives a single entry per CDR3 protein. The table lists roughly 57,000 distinct CDR3 sequences, 7.5% to 9.5% of them singletons. Described time point: longitudinal time-point 3. Sequencing input: PBMCs. All receptors derive from a woman aged 40 to 55 in good health.

This clonotype was detected ten times or more. The CDR3 region is CAINPTAQDTEAFF. The CDR3 region has the DNA TGTGCCATCAACCCGACAGCCCAGGACACTGAAGCTTTCTTT. J is TRBJ1-1 and V is TRBV10-3; D is perhaps TRBD1 (5 bases). Trimming cost V 7 bases and J 3 bases, with 15 bases left between them. The CDR3 length is 14 residues. Germline V CDR1 and CDR2: ENHRY, SYGVKD.

Concerning this clonotype itself: Sequence at one end of the junction differs from germline and may be a read error. The chain joins TRBV12-3 or TRBV12-4 to TRBJ2-5; perhaps D is TRBD1 or TRBD2 (5 bases each). This CDR3 region has 15 residues. CDR3 region: CASSPPGATQDTQYF. The CDR3 nucleotides are TGTGCCAGCAGCCCCCCCGGGGCGACCCAAGATACCCAGTACTTC.

Details on this clonotype: A clone one base away is much larger, so this may be a read error. Here the CDR3 DNA reads TGTGCCAGAAGTTCGAGTGCTGAAGCTTTCTTT. It is translated as CARSSSAEAFF. The chain has TRBV12-3 or TRBV12-4 and TRBJ1-1; D is ambiguous. The CDR3 contains 11 residues.

This clonotype was detected ten times or more. V is TRBV5-5 and J is TRBJ2-1; D ambiguous. Trimming cost V 4 bases and J 0 bases, with 11 bases left between them. The CDR3 has 15 residues. Germline V gene data show CDR1 as SGHKS and CDR2 as YYEKEE (reference sequence). CDR3 DNA: TGTGCCAGCAGCCCACGGTTTAGCTCCTACAATGAGCAGTTCTTC. Residues: CASSPRFSSYNEQFF.

This clonotype occurred many times. This chain connects TRBV12-3 or TRBV12-4 to TRBJ2-3; D is undetermined. V dropped 5 bases and J dropped 0 bases, with 15 bases sitting between them. The CDR3 sequence is 16 residues long. CDR3 nucleotide sequence: TGTGCCAGCAGTCCGTCAGACGGCTTCAGCACAGATACGCAGTATTTT. Protein: CASSPSDGFSTDTQYF.

This clonotype has at least ten counts. The genes are TRBV29-1 and TRBJ2-7; the match to TRBD1 covers 7 bases. In germline, CDR1 is SQVTM, CDR2 ANQGSEA. J was trimmed by 5 bases and V by 7 bases; bases with no gene match: 14. CDR3 size: 14 residues. The CDR3 is CSARPGTARNEQYF. CDR3 sequence (DNA): TGCAGCGCCCGCCCTGGGACAGCTAGAAACGAGCAGTACTTC.

This clonotype showed up many times. V is TRBV30 and J is TRBJ1-5; 7 bases agree with TRBD1. Germline V lookup: CDR1 GTSNPN, CDR2 SVGIG (reference sequence). This CDR3 comprises 14 residues. Trimming took 4 bases from V and 3 from J; bases not matched to a gene: 6. The CDR3 DNA follows: TGTGCCTGGAATGTACAGGGGATCAATCAGCCCCAGCATTTT. Protein: CAWNVQGINQPQHF.

This clonotype was recorded many times. The V call is TRBV4-3, the J call TRBJ2-5; no firm D call. The germline V and J ends were trimmed by 0 bases and 5 bases, with 7 bases remaining between them. Germline-derived CDR1 and CDR2 are LGHNA and YSLEER. This CDR3 spans 13 amino acids. This chain's CDR3 is CASSQDHLETQYF. The DNA of the CDR3 is TGCGCCAGCAGCCAAGATCATCTGGAGACCCAGTACTTC.

The table lists this clonotype with many counts. The rearrangement links TRBV6-1 to TRBJ1-1; 8 bases agree with TRBD1. CDR3 length equals 14 residues. Trimming cost V 7 bases and J 3 bases; bases outside gene matches: 7. Germline CDR1 and CDR2: MNHNS and SASEGT. The CDR3 here is CASTGDRWHTEAFF. DNA of the CDR3: TGTGCCAGCACCGGGGACAGGTGGCACACTGAAGCTTTCTTT.

This clonotype was seen at least ten times. This chain joins TRBV20-1 and TRBJ2-4, with D possibly matching TRBD1 (6 bases). The CDR3 loop spans 14 amino acids. The V end was cut by 5 bases, the J end by 1 base, with 12 bases between. Germline-derived CDR1 and CDR2 are DFQATT and SNEGSKA (reference sequence). The chain's CDR3 is CSAPDSLAKNIQYF. In DNA form, the CDR3 reads TGCAGTGCTCCGGACAGTTTGGCCAAAAACATTCAGTACTTC.

This clonotype has at least ten counts. The rearrangement links TRBV12-3 or TRBV12-4 to TRBJ1-2, with D possibly matching TRBD1 (5 bases). The V gene lost 6 bases and the J gene lost 0 bases, with 8 bases spanning the gap. This CDR3 spans 13 amino acids. For the CDR3, the DNA is TGTGCCAGCAGCACGGGGCCTAACTATGGCTACACCTTC. This sequence encodes CASSTGPNYGYTF.